This T cell receptor (beta chain) was sequenced during a study of T cells in Graves' hyperthyroidism and ophthalmopathy. Whole-study results and caveats: Within blood appeared most thyroid clonotypes that had expanded above 0.001.

TCR beta CDR3 sequences were amplified from RNA transcripts. The HTBI primer set was used in a first-round RT-PCR of the TCR CDR3. TCRdb re-derived calls from the multiplex PCR reads in MiXCR, one entry per CDR3 protein. The sample lists approximately 700,000 distinct CDR3 sequences; approximately 16% were seen once. About this clonotype: The antigen is unknown.

The germline gives CDR1 SQVTM, CDR2 ANQGSEA. CDR3 length: 12 amino acids. Trimming removed 7 bases from V and 1 base from J, with 8 bases in between. The study left out patients who had uncontrolled infection, other autoimmune disease, pregnancy or lactation. The clonotype was recovered from a man between 18 and 29 years old with Graves' hyperthyroidism. J is TRBJ1-3 and V is TRBV29-1; D is undetermined. The material sequenced was blood. The CDR3 spells CSAARSGNTIYF. In nucleotides, the CDR3 is TGCAGCGCCGCCCGGTCTGGAAACACCATATATTTT.